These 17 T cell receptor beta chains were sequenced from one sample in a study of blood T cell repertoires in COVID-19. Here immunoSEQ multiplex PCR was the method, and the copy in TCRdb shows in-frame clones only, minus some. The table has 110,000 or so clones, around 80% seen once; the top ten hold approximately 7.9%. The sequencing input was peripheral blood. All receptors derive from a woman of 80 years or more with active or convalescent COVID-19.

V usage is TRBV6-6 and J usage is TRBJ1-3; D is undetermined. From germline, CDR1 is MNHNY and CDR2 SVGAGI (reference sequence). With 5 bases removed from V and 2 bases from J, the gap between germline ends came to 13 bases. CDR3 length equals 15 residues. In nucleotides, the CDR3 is TGTGCCAGCAGTCACGGGGAAGGGCCTGGAAACACCATATATTTT. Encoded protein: CASSHGEGPGNTIYF.

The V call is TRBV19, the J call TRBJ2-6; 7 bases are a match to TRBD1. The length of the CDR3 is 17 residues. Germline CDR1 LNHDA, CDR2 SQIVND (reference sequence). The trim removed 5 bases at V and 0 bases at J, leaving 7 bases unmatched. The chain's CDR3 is CASSPQTGPSGANVLTF. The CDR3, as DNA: TGTGCCAGTAGTCCCCAGACAGGGCCCTCTGGGGCCAACGTCCTGACTTTC.

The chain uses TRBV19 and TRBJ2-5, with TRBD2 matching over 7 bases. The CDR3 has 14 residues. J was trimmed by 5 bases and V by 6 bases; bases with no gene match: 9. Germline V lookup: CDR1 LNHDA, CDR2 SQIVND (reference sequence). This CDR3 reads CASSGARGSETQYF. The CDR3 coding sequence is TGTGCCAGTAGCGGGGCGCGGGGGTCCGAGACCCAGTACTTC.

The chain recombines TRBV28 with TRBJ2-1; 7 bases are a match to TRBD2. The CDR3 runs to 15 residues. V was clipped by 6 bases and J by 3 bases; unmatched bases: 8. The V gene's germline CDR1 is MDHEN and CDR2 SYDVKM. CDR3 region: CASRPPERGYNEQFF. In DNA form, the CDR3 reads TGTGCCAGCAGGCCACCAGAGCGGGGCTACAATGAGCAGTTCTTC.

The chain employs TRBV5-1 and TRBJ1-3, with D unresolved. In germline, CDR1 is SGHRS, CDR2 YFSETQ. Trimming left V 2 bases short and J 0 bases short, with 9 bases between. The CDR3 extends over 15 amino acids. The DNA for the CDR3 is TGCGCCAGCAGCTTAGACATGAGCTCTGGAAACACCATATATTTT. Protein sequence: CASSLDMSSGNTIYF.

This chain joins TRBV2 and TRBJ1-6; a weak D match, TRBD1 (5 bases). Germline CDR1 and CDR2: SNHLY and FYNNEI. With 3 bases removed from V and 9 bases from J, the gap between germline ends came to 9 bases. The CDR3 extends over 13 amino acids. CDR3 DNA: TGTGCCAGCAGTGACCAGGGATTTTCACCCCTCCACTTT. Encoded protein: CASSDQGFSPLHF.

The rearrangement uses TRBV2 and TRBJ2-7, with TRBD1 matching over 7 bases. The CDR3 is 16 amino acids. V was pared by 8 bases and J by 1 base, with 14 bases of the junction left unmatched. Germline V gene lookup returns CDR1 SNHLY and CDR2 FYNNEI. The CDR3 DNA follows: TGTGCCAGCTCCGAAGGGGCACAGGGGCCTTCCTACGAGCAGTACTTC. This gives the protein CASSEGAQGPSYEQYF.

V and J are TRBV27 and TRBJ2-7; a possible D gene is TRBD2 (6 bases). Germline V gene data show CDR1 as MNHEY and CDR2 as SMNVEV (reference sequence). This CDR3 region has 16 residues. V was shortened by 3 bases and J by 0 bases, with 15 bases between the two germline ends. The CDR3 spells CASSFSSGDSSYEQYF. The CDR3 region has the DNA TGTGCCAGCAGTTTCTCCTCGGGGGATAGCTCCTACGAGCAGTACTTC.

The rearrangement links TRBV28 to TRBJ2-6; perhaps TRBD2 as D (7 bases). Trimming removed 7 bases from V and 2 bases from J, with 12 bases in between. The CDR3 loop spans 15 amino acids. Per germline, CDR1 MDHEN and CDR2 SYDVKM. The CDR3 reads CASNFGGPGANVLTF. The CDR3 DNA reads TGTGCCAGCAATTTCGGGGGGCCTGGGGCCAACGTCCTGACTTTC.

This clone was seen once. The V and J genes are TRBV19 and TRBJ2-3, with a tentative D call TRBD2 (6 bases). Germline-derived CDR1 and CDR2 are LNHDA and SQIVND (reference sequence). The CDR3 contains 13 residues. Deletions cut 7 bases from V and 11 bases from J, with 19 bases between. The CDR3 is CASIGGGAPLQYF. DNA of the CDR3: TGTGCCAGTATTGGCGGCGGGGCCCCCCTGCAGTATTTT.

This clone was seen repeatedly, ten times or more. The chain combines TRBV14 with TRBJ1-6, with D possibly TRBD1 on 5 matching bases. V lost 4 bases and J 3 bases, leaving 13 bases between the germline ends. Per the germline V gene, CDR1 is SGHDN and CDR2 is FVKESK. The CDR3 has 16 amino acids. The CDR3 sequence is CASSLSPGLYNSPLHF. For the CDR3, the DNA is TGTGCCAGCAGCCTTTCTCCGGGACTCTATAATTCACCCCTCCACTTT.

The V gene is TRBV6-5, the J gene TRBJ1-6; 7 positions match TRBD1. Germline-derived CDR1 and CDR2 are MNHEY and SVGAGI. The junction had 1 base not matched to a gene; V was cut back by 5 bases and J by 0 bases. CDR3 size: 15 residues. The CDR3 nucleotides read TGTGCCAGCAGTCCAGGGGGCTCCTATAATTCACCCCTCCACTTT. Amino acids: CASSPGGSYNSPLHF.

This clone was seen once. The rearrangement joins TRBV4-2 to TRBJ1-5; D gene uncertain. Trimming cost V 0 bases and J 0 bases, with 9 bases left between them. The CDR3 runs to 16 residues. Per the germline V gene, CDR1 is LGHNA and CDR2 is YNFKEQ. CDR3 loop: CASSQELGYSNQPQHF. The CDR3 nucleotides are TGTGCCAGCAGCCAAGAACTCGGTTATAGCAATCAGCCCCAGCATTTT.

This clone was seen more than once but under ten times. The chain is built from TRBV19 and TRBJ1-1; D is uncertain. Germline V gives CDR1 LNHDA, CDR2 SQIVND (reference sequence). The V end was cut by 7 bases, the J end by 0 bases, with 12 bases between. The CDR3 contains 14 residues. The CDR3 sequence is CASNQAILNTEAFF. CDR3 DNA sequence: TGTGCCAGTAATCAAGCGATTTTGAACACTGAAGCTTTCTTT.

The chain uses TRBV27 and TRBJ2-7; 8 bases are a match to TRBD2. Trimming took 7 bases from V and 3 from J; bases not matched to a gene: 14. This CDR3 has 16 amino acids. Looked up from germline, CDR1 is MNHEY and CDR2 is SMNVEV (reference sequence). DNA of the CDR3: TGTGCCAGCACGAGCCGGCTAGCGGGCCGTCACTACGAGCAGTACTTC. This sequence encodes CASTSRLAGRHYEQYF.

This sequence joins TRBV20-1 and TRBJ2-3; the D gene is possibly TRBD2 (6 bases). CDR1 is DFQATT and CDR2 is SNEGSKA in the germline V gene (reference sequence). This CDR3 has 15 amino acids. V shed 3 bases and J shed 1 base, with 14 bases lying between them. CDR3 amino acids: CSASTPQRGTDTQYF. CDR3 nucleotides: TGCAGTGCTAGTACCCCCCAGCGGGGCACAGATACGCAGTATTTT.

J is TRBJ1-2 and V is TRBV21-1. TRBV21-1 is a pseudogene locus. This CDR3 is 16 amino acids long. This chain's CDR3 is CASSKWSVSRSYGYTF. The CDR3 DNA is TGTGCCAGCAGCAAATGGTCGGTGAGCCGGTCCTATGGCTACACCTTC.